Listed below are T cell receptor beta chains from one sample, sequenced in a study of blood T cell repertoires in COVID-19. TCRdb's table, derived via immunoSEQ multiplex PCR, lists solely in-frame clones and lacks some. Of a few hundred thousand clones in the sample, 85% were seen once. The sample taken for sequencing was peripheral blood. All receptors derive from a woman between 18 and 29 years old with acute or convalescent COVID-19. Both conserved end residues are part of each CDR3. The D gene is left open where the match is weak. Size is omitted from some rows. Given values are once, few, many or a class for expanded clones.

j_call d_call v_call cdr3_length clone_size cdr3_nt cdr3_aa
TRBJ1-1 TRBD1 TRBV27 13 - TGTGCCAGCAGTTTTAACAGGGGACGTCAGGCTTTCTTT CASSFNRGRQAFF
TRBJ1-1 - TRBV27 15 once TGTGCCAGCAAGTGTCAGGTCTCCCGGAACACTGAAGCTTTCTTT CASKCQVSRNTEAFF
TRBJ1-2 TRBD1 TRBV28 12 - TGTGCCAGCAGTTCACGGACAGGGCAGACCACCTTC CASSSRTGQTTF
TRBJ1-3 - TRBV4-1 15 few TGCGCCAGCAGCCAAGACTCCAGCTCTGGAAACACCATATATTTT CASSQDSSSGNTIYF
TRBJ2-3 - TRBV6-5 14 - TGTGCCAGCGGCCTCGGGAACCCCACAGATACGCAGTATTTT CASGLGNPTDTQYF
TRBJ1-5 - TRBV15 19 few TGTGCCACCAGCAGAGAAGATCTGTTCGGGGGGCTTAGCAATCAGCCCCAGCATTTT CATSREDLFGGLSNQPQHF
TRBJ1-4 TRBD1 TRBV10-3 15 - TGTGCCATCAGTGAGGGGACAGGGGATAATGAAAAACTGTTTTTT CAISEGTGDNEKLFF
TRBJ2-7 - TRBV5-4 12 - TGTGCCAGCAGCTTGGTGAGGGACGAGCAGTACTTC CASSLVRDEQYF
TRBJ2-1 - TRBV28 16 - TGTGCCAGCATACAAAATAGAGGAAGCTCCTACAATGAGCAGTTCTTC CASIQNRGSSYNEQFF
TRBJ1-2 - TRBV3-1/TRBV3-2 14 - TGTGCCACCTCAATGGGGCCAGGACCCCTCCGCTACACCTTC CATSMGPGPLRYTF
TRBJ2-6 TRBD1 TRBV7-9 16 - TGTGCCAGCAGCTTAAGACAGGGCTCTGGGGCCAACGTCCTGACTTTC CASSLRQGSGANVLTF
TRBJ1-2 TRBD1 TRBV28 15 - TGTGCCAGCAGCGGACCCCGGACAGGGCACTATGGCTACACCTTC CASSGPRTGHYGYTF
TRBJ2-1 TRBD2 TRBV27 15 - TGTGCCAGCAGTTTATCTGTGGGAGGGCGGGATGAGCAGTTCTTC CASSLSVGGRDEQFF
TRBJ2-4 TRBD1 TRBV5-1 16 once TGCGCCAGCAGCCCACAGGGGGCGGCGGCCAAAAACATTCAGTACTTC CASSPQGAAAKNIQYF
TRBJ1-5 TRBD1 TRBV2 13 - TGTGCCAGCAGACAGGGGTTCAATCAGCCCCAGCATTTT CASRQGFNQPQHF
TRBJ2-5 - TRBV11-2 16 - TGTGCCAGCAGCTTATTTTTAGTGTCATTTCAAGAGACCCAGTACTTC CASSLFLVSFQETQYF
TRBJ2-4 - TRBV4-2 14 - TGTGCCAGCAAGTGGGAGTTGGACAAAAACATTCAGTACTTC CASKWELDKNIQYF
TRBJ1-1 TRBD1 TRBV19 16 - TGTGCCAGTACCCGACCCCAACAGGGGGCGAACACTGAAGCTTTCTTT CASTRPQQGANTEAFF
TRBJ2-5 - TRBV7-8 14 - TGTGCCAGCAGCTTAAATCAGGGGCAAGAGACCCAGTACTTC CASSLNQGQETQYF
TRBJ1-4 - TRBV18 16 - TGTGCCAGCTCACCACCGGGTACAGGGCCTAATGAAAAACTGTTTTTT CASSPPGTGPNEKLFF
TRBJ2-2 TRBD1 TRBV7-9 15 - TGTGCCAGCAGCATCGGGACAGCCTCGGTCGGGGAGCTGTTTTTT CASSIGTASVGELFF
TRBJ1-5 - TRBV19 12 - TGTGCCAGTAGTATAGGAGATCAGCCCCAGCATTTT CASSIGDQPQHF
TRBJ2-1 - TRBV3-1/TRBV3-2 17 - TGTGCCAGCAGCCCTTTCTCGGGGAACATATACTACAATGAGCAGTTCTTC CASSPFSGNIYYNEQFF